These 8 T cell receptor beta chains were all obtained from the same sample, sequenced in a study of T cells in Graves' hyperthyroidism and ophthalmopathy. RNA transcripts gave rise to amplified TCR beta CDR3 regions. The primer set for the first-round RT-PCR of the TCR CDR3 was HTBI. TCRdb independently ran MiXCR on the multiplex PCR reads; one entry per CDR3 protein. The sample includes about 640,000 distinct CDR3 sequences, less than 25% of them seen just once. The sample was blood. These receptors were obtained from a man aged 25 to 45 with Graves' ophthalmopathy.

A word on this clonotype: Relative to the germline gene, one junction end is altered; a read error may explain this. The chain uses TRBV24-1 and TRBJ2-3; 9 nucleotides line up with TRBD1. The germline V gene encodes CDR1 KGHDR and CDR2 SFDVKD. This CDR3 has 16 residues. CDR3 bases: TGTGCCACCAGTGATGGACAGGGGCCTAGCACGGATACGCAGTATTTT. This encodes CATSDGQGPSTDTQYF.

This rearrangement joins TRBV7-2 to TRBJ2-4; 9 bases line up with TRBD1. There are 14 residues in the CDR3. Trimming at V came to 3 bases and at J to 6 bases, leaving 3 bases not matched to a gene. Germline loops: CDR1 SGHTA, CDR2 FQGNSA. The CDR3 here is CASSLRTGVNIQYF. The CDR3 bases are TGTGCCAGCAGCTTGAGGACAGGGGTAAACATTCAGTACTTC.

The rearrangement joins TRBV5-1 to TRBJ2-7; maybe TRBD2 (6 bases). TRBJ2-1 explains the end of the DNA better; the J call may be wrong. The CDR3 sequence is 14 residues long. Germline V gene data show CDR1 as SGHRS and CDR2 as YFSETQ. CDR3 residues: CASSLSGVSYEQFF. The CDR3, as DNA: TGCGCCAGCAGCTTGTCGGGGGTCTCCTACGAGCAGTTCTTC.

This clonotype was detected a few times. The chain links TRBV20-1 to TRBJ2-1, with D possibly being TRBD2 (5 bases). The length of the CDR3 is 15 residues. CDR1 and CDR2 from the germline V gene are DFQATT and SNEGSKA (reference sequence). Trimming shortened V by 1 base and J by 8 bases, and 18 bases separated the two germline ends. The CDR3 sequence: CSARVQQVRVHEQFF. CDR3 bases: TGCAGTGCTAGAGTTCAGCAGGTGAGGGTCCATGAGCAGTTCTTC.

In its sample, this clonotype was seen a few times. This chain links TRBV6-1 with TRBJ2-6; D unclear. Germline-derived CDR1 and CDR2 are MNHNS and SASEGT. The CDR3 spans 14 residues. Trimming stripped 3 bases from V and 7 bases from J, with 10 bases between. Here the CDR3 DNA reads TGTGCCAGCAGTGAGGACCATTTTGCCAACGTCCTGACTTTC. Translation gives CASSEDHFANVLTF.

This chain connects TRBV11-2 to TRBJ1-5; D may be TRBD1 (5 bases). Germline CDR1 SGHAT, CDR2 FQNNGV. V lost 5 bases and J 9 bases, leaving 5 bases between the germline ends. This CDR3 region has 10 residues. The CDR3 loop is CASSGGPQHF. As DNA, the CDR3 is TGTGCCAGCAGCGGGGGGCCCCAGCATTTT.

This clonotype was observed a few times. The chain has TRBV5-1 and TRBJ2-3, with D perhaps matching TRBD2 (6 bases). Trimming stripped 3 bases from V and 4 bases from J, with 12 bases between. CDR3 length: 14 amino acids. Germline loops: CDR1 SGHRS, CDR2 YFSETQ. This CDR3 reads CASSSETGADTQYF. In DNA, the CDR3 is TGCGCCAGCAGCTCGGAAACGGGAGCAGATACGCAGTATTTT. The entire variable domain, with the rest obtained from reference TRBV5-1 and TRBJ2-3, is as follows: KAGVTQTPRYLIKTRGQQVTLSCSPISGHRSVSWYQQTPGQGLQFLFEYFSETQRNKGNFPGRFSGRQFSNSRSEMNVSTLELGDSALYLCASSSETGADTQYFGPGTRLTVL.

V usage is TRBV7-9 and J usage is TRBJ2-5; 9 nucleotides agree with TRBD2. Germline assignment: CDR1 SEHNR and CDR2 FQNEAQ (reference sequence). The CDR3 consists of 15 residues. With 4 bases clipped from V and 5 bases from J, the junction kept 8 bases outside the gene matches. This CDR3 is CASSSEREVGETQYF. In DNA, the CDR3 is TGTGCCAGCAGCTCCGAGCGGGAGGTGGGTGAGACCCAGTACTTC.